This T cell receptor (beta chain) was found in a study of blood T cell repertoires in COVID-19. Libraries were prepared by immunoSEQ multiplex PCR; TCRdb keeps only in-frame clonotypes and omits some of them. Of 250,000 or so clones in the sample, roughly 89% were seen once. Patients of the Seattle cohort, enrolled during active infection, were followed longitudinally. The V gene's germline CDR1 is SGHVS and CDR2 FNYEAQ. The junction had 10 bases not matched to a gene; V was cut back by 3 bases and J by 4 bases. CDR3 length equals 16 residues. The sequenced sample consisted of peripheral blood. The V call is TRBV7-6, the J call TRBJ2-5; 8 bases match TRBD2. This sequence was found in an older woman with COVID-19, enrolled during active disease. CDR3 DNA sequence: TGTGCCAGCAGCTTGGCTTCTGGGGCGGGGGGAGAGACCCAGTACTTC. Translated: CASSLASGAGGETQYF. Looking up the rest from reference TRBV7-6 and TRBJ2-5 gives the full variable domain: GAGVSQSPRYKVTKRGQDVALRCDPISGHVSLYWYRQALGQGPEFLTYFNYEAQQDKSGLPNDRFSAERPEGSISTLTIQRTEQRDSAMYRCASSLASGAGGETQYFGPGTRLLVL.